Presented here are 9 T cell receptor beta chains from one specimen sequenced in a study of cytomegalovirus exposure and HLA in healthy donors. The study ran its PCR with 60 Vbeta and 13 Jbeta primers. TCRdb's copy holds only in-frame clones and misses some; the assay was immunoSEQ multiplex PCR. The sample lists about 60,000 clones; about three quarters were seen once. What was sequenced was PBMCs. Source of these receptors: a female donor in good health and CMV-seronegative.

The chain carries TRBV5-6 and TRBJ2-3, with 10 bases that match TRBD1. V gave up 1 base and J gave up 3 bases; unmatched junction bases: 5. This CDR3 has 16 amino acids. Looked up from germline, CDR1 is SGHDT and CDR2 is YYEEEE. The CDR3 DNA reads TGTGCCAGCAGCTTGTGGACAGGGGGTACAACAGATACGCAGTATTTT. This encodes CASSLWTGGTTDTQYF.

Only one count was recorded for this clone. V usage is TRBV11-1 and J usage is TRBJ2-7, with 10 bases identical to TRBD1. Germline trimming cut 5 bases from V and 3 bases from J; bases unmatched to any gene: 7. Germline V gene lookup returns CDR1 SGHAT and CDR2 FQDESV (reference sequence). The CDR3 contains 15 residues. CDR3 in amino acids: CASSKEDRGFYEQYF. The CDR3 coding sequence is TGTGCCAGCAGCAAAGAGGACAGGGGGTTCTACGAGCAGTACTTC.

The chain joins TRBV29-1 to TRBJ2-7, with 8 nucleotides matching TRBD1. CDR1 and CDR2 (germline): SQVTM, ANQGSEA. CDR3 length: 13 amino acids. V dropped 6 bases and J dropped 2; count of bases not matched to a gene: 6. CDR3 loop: CSVLRDRTYEQYF. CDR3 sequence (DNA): TGCAGCGTGCTCCGGGACAGGACCTACGAGCAGTACTTC.

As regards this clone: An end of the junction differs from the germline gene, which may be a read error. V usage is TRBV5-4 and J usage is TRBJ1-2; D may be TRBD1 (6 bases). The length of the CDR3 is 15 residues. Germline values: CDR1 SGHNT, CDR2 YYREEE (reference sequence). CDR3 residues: CASSWYQDRVYDYTF. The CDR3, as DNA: TGTGCCAGCAGCTGGTACCAGGACAGAGTCTATGACTACACCTTC.

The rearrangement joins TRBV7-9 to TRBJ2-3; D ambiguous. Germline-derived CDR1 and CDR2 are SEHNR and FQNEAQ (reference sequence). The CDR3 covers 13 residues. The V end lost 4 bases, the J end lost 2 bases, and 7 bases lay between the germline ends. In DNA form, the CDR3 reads TGTGCCAGCAGCTCCCAGGACACAGATACGCAGTATTTT. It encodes CASSSQDTDTQYF.

In DNA, the CDR3 is TGTGCCAGCAGCTTATCCGGTGGTAGGGGGCGTAGACAAGAGACCCAGTACTTC. Translated: CASSLSGGRGRRQETQYF. The gene calls are TRBV11-2 and TRBJ2-5; 7 bases align to TRBD1. Germline CDR1 reads SGHAT; CDR2 reads FQNNGV. This CDR3 comprises 18 residues. The V segment lost 2 bases and the J segment 2 bases; nucleotides outside the gene matches: 14. Full variable domain (outside the CDR3, taken from reference TRBV11-2 and TRBJ2-5): EAGVAQSPRYKIIEKRQSVAFWCNPISGHATLYWYQQILGQGPKLLIQFQNNGVVDDSQLPKDRFSAERLKGVDSTLKIQPAKLEDSAVYLCASSLSGGRGRRQETQYFGPGTRLLVL.

CDR3 in amino acids: CASRTGTSGANTGELFF. Here the CDR3 DNA reads TGCGCCAGCAGAACCGGGACTAGCGGGGCCAACACCGGGGAGCTGTTTTTT. The chain employs TRBV4-1 and TRBJ2-2; 13 bases align to TRBD2. Looked up from germline, CDR1 is MGHRA and CDR2 is YSYEKL. Trimming removed 6 bases from V and 2 bases from J; junction bases left unmatched: 6. The CDR3 extends over 17 amino acids.

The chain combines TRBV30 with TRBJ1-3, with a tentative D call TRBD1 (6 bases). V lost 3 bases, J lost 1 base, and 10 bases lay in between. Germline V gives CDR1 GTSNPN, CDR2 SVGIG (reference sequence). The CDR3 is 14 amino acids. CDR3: CAWSPQGSGNTIYF. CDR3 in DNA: TGTGCCTGGAGCCCACAGGGATCTGGAAACACCATATATTTT.

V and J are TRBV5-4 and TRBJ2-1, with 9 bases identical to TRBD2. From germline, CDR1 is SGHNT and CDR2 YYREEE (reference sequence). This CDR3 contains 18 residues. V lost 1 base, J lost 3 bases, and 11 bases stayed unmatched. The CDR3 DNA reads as TGTGCCAGCAGCTTGAGTAGCGGGGGCCGCCAATACTACAATGAGCAGTTCTTC. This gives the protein CASSLSSGGRQYYNEQFF.